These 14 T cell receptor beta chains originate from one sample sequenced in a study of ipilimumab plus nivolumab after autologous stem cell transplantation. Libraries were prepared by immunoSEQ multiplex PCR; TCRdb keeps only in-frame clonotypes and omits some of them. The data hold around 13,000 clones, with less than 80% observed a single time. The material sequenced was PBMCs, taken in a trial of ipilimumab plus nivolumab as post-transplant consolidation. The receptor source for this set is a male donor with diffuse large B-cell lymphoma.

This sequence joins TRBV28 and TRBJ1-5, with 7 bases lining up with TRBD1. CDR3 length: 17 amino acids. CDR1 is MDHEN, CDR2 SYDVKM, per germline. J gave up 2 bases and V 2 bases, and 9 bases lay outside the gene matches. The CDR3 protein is CASSLLGQASRNQPQHF. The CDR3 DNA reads TGTGCCAGCAGTTTACTCGGACAGGCGTCTCGCAATCAGCCCCAGCATTTT.

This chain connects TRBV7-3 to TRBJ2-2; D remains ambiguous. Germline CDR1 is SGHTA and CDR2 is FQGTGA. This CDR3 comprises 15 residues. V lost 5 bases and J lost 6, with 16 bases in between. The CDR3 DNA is TGTGCCAGCAGCCCAACCCCCCTGGGCCCCGGGGAGCTGTTTTTT. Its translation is CASSPTPLGPGELFF.

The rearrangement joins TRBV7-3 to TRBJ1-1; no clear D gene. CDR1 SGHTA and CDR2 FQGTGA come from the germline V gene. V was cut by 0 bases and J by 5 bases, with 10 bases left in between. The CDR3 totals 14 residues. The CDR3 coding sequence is TGTGCCAGCAGCTTAACTAGGGAAGGAACTGAAGCTTTCTTT. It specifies CASSLTREGTEAFF.

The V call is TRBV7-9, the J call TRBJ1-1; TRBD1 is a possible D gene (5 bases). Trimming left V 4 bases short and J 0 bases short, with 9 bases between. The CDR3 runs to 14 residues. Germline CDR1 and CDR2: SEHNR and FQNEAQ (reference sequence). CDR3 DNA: TGTGCCAGCAGCTCCCAGGGTATGAACACTGAAGCTTTCTTT. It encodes CASSSQGMNTEAFF.

This CDR3 is CASSPRGGSYEQYF. In nucleotides, the CDR3 is TGCGCCAGCAGCCCCCGGGGGGGATCCTACGAGCAGTACTTC. V and J are TRBV4-3 and TRBJ2-5; TRBD2 aligns across 8 bases. The better agreement between TRBJ2-7 and the DNA end casts doubt on the J call. The CDR3 has 14 residues. The V gene's germline CDR1 is LGHNA and CDR2 YSLEER.

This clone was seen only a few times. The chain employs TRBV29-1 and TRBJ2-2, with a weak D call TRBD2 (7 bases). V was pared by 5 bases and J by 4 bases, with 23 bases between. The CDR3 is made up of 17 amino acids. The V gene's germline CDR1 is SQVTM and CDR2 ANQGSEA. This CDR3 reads CSVRLVLGGASTGELFF. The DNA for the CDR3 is TGCAGCGTTCGACTAGTGCTGGGGGGGGCGAGCACCGGGGAGCTGTTTTTT.

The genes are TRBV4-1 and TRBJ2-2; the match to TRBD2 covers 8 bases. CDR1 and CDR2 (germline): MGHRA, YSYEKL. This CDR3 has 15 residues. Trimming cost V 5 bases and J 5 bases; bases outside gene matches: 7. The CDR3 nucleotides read TGCGCCAGCAGCTGGCGAGCGGGGGAAACCGGGGAGCTGTTTTTT. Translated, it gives CASSWRAGETGELFF.

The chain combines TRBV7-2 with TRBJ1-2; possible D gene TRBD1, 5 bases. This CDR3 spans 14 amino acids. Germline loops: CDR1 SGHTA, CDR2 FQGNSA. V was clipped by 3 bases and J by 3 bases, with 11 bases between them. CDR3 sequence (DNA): TGTGCCAGCAGCTTCTATCAGGGTGACTATGGCTACACCTTC. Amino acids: CASSFYQGDYGYTF.

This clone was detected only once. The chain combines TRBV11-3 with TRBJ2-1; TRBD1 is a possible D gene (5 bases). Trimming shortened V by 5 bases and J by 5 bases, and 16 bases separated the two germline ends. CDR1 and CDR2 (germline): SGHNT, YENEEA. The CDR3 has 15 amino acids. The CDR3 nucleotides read TGTGCCAGCAGCGTTGGATCAGGGTTCGACAATGAGCAGTTCTTC. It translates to CASSVGSGFDNEQFF.

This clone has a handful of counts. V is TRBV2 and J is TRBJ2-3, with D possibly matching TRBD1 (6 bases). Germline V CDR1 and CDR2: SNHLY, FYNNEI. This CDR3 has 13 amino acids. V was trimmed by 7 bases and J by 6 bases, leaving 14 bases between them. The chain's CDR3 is CASMGTDRDTQYF. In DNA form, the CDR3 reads TGTGCCAGCATGGGGACCGACAGGGATACGCAGTATTTT.

The CDR3: CASNQHSGANNQPQHF. DNA for the CDR3: TGTGCCAGTAACCAGCACAGCGGGGCCAACAATCAGCCCCAGCATTTT. This rearrangement joins TRBV19 to TRBJ1-5; TRBD1 might be the D (5 bases). CDR1 and CDR2 from the germline V gene are LNHDA and SQIVND (reference sequence). The ends were cut back, 7 bases at V and 3 bases at J, with 19 bases in the middle. This CDR3 contains 16 residues.

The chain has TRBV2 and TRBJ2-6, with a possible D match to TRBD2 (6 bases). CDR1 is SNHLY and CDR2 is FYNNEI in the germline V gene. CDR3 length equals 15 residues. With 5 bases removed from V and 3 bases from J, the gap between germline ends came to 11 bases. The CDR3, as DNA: TGTGCCAGCAGTCCCCGGGGGAGTGGGGCCAACGTCCTGACTTTC. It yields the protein CASSPRGSGANVLTF.

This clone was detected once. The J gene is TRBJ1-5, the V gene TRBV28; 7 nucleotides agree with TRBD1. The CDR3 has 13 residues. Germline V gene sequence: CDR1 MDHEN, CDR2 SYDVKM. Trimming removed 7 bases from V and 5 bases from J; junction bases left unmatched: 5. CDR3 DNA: TGTGCCAGCACCCTGGGGACAGATCAGCCCCAGCATTTT. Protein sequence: CASTLGTDQPQHF.

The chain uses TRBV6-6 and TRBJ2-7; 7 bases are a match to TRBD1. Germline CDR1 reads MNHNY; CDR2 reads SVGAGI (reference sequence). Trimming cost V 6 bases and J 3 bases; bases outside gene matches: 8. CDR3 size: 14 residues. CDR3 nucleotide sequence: TGTGCCAGCAGCTATCGCAGGGGGAGCTACGAGCAGTACTTC. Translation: CASSYRRGSYEQYF.